Shown below are 15 T cell receptor beta chains from a single sample sequenced in a study of blood T cell repertoires in COVID-19 (dated by TCRdb to the early 2020s). The library was obtained by the immunoSEQ multiplex PCR assay. The clones in this table, taken by TCRdb from immuneACCESS, are in-frame only. Not every clone is retained; where verified, under half of the shortfall comes from an unresolved V gene, and the cause of the rest is unknown. The sample table holds about 330,000 clones, of which approximately 89% were seen once. Over 4.5% of the sample belongs to the ten largest clones. The material sequenced was PBMCs or T cells enriched from blood (not recorded which). These receptors all come from a young man who had recovered from COVID-19.

The V and J genes are TRBV7-9 and TRBJ1-4; 9 bases match TRBD1. With V trimmed by 1 base and J by 4 bases, 7 bases remained unmatched. Germline CDR1 and CDR2: SEHNR and FQNEAQ (reference sequence). The CDR3 contains 17 residues. The CDR3 here is CASSLVGTGLGNEKLFF. In nucleotides, the CDR3 is TGTGCCAGCAGCTTAGTTGGGACAGGGTTGGGTAATGAAAAACTGTTTTTT.

The gene calls are TRBV7-9 and TRBJ1-6, with TRBD1 matching 8 bases. In germline, CDR1 is SEHNR, CDR2 FQNEAQ (reference sequence). The ends lost 5 bases at V and 10 bases at J; junction bases unmatched: 13. The CDR3 has 16 residues. CDR3 nucleotide sequence: TGTGCCAGCAGCGCCGGGACAGGTCGGCAAGGCTCACCCCTCCACTTT. The encoded protein is CASSAGTGRQGSPLHF.

This chain uses TRBV7-9 with TRBJ2-1; D is perhaps TRBD2 (6 bases). The CDR3 spans 11 residues. V was cut by 5 bases and J by 10 bases, with 9 bases left in between. CDR1 is SEHNR, CDR2 FQNEAQ, per germline (reference sequence). The CDR3 region has the DNA TGTGCCAGCAGCGGGACTTACGAGCAGTTCTTC. This codes for CASSGTYEQFF.

The chain combines TRBV5-1 with TRBJ2-6, with D perhaps matching TRBD1 (5 bases). V was clipped by 4 bases and J by 2 bases, with 16 bases between them. The CDR3 is 17 residues long. CDR1 and CDR2 (germline): SGHRS, YFSETQ. CDR3 region: CASSVGHQVPGANVLTF. The CDR3 DNA sequence: TGCGCCAGCAGCGTGGGGCACCAGGTCCCTGGGGCCAACGTCCTGACTTTC.

The V gene is TRBV6-5, the J gene TRBJ2-1; D is unresolved. CDR1 and CDR2 from the germline V gene are MNHEY and SVGAGI. V dropped 6 bases and J dropped 4 bases, with 7 bases sitting between them. The CDR3 has 12 residues. The CDR3 sequence: CASSLQYNEQFF. CDR3 bases: TGTGCCAGCAGCTTACAGTACAATGAGCAGTTCTTC.

The V gene is TRBV3-1 (or the pseudogene TRBV3-2), the J gene TRBJ1-1, with a possible D match to TRBD1 (5 bases). This CDR3 has 14 amino acids. V gave up 3 bases and J gave up 1 base, with 9 bases separating them. The germline V gene encodes CDR1 LGHDT and CDR2 YNNKEL (reference sequence). The CDR3 DNA reads TGTGCCAGCAGCCACCGACAGCCGAACACTGAAGCTTTCTTT. This gives the protein CASSHRQPNTEAFF.

The V gene is TRBV29-1, the J gene TRBJ2-1; D remains ambiguous. Trimming shortened V by 4 bases and J by 4 bases, and 5 bases separated the two germline ends. The CDR3 has 11 residues. From germline, CDR1 is SQVTM and CDR2 ANQGSEA. Here the CDR3 reads CSVAPYNEQFF. The CDR3 DNA reads as TGCAGCGTTGCTCCTTACAATGAGCAGTTCTTC.

J is TRBJ2-7 and V is TRBV5-4; 9 positions match TRBD2. In germline, CDR1 is SGHNT, CDR2 YYREEE (reference sequence). This CDR3 region has 16 residues. With 6 bases clipped from V and 0 bases from J, the junction kept 10 bases outside the gene matches. The CDR3 spells CASKSQTSGPSYEQYF. CDR3 in DNA: TGTGCCAGCAAATCTCAAACTAGCGGGCCCTCCTACGAGCAGTACTTC.

V gene TRBV7-9 combines with J gene TRBJ1-4; a weak D match, TRBD1 (6 bases). V lost 3 bases, J lost 7 bases, and 12 bases lay in between. This CDR3 has 14 residues. Looked up from germline, CDR1 is SEHNR and CDR2 is FQNEAQ (reference sequence). This CDR3 reads CASSLHGGGEKLFF. CDR3 DNA sequence: TGTGCCAGCAGCTTGCATGGGGGCGGTGAAAAACTGTTTTTT.

This clone was counted ten times or more. This chain links TRBV7-9 with TRBJ2-7; D remains unclear. The V gene lost 5 bases and the J gene lost 9 bases, with 14 bases spanning the gap. Germline-derived CDR1 and CDR2 are SEHNR and FQNEAQ (reference sequence). There are 12 residues in the CDR3. DNA of the CDR3: TGTGCCAGCAGCAGCGATTCTCAAGGGCAGTACTTC. Translating gives CASSSDSQGQYF.

The V gene is TRBV10-2, the J gene TRBJ1-5; D unresolved. V lost 2 bases, J lost 3 bases, and 17 bases lay in between. The length of the CDR3 is 17 residues. CDR1 is WSHSY and CDR2 is SAAADI in the germline V gene. CDR3 in DNA: TGCGCCAGCAGTGAGCTTATAACCGACACGGACAATCAGCCCCAGCATTTT. Protein: CASSELITDTDNQPQHF.

In this sample, this clone turned up once. J is TRBJ2-3 and V is TRBV5-1, with TRBD2 matching over 11 bases. The CDR3 spans 16 residues. Germline CDR1 reads SGHRS; CDR2 reads YFSETQ. Trimming removed 3 bases from V and 1 base from J; junction bases left unmatched: 4. The CDR3 loop is CASSSPGLAGTDTQYF. The CDR3 nucleotides read TGCGCCAGCAGCTCTCCGGGACTAGCGGGCACAGATACGCAGTATTTT.

The count of this clone is one. The rearrangement joins TRBV14 to TRBJ1-4; the D is unclear. The CDR3 loop spans 14 amino acids. The V and J ends lost 6 bases and 7 bases respectively, with 15 bases between them. Looked up from germline, CDR1 is SGHDN and CDR2 is FVKESK. The DNA of the CDR3 is TGTGCCAGCAGACTCACCGGAAGCGGTGAAAAACTGTTTTTT. Protein sequence: CASRLTGSGEKLFF.

This chain uses TRBV11-3 with TRBJ2-5; D is possibly TRBD2 (5 bases). The CDR3 sequence is 15 residues long. Deletions cut 1 base from V and 4 bases from J, with 13 bases between. Germline V gene sequence: CDR1 SGHNT, CDR2 YENEEA. In DNA form, the CDR3 reads TGTGCCAGCAGCTTAGGTCTAGCCGCTTCAGAGACCCAGTACTTC. Protein sequence: CASSLGLAASETQYF.

The chain has TRBV7-6 and TRBJ2-4, with a tentative D call TRBD2 (5 bases). V was pared by 4 bases and J by 0 bases, with 16 bases between. This CDR3 contains 17 residues. Germline assignment: CDR1 SGHVS and CDR2 FNYEAQ. The CDR3 sequence: CASSSSGSSIAKNIQYF. The CDR3, as DNA: TGTGCCAGCAGCTCCTCGGGGTCCTCGATAGCCAAAAACATTCAGTACTTC.